This is a list of T cell receptor beta chains from one sample in a study of immune evolution from preneoplasia to lung adenocarcinoma. Libraries were prepared by immunoSEQ multiplex PCR; TCRdb keeps only in-frame clonotypes and omits some of them. In the table there are 2,600 or so clones, about 40% of which are singletons. The specimen sequenced was FFPE adjacent normal lung tissue. The receptors shown here come from a person between 60 and 80 years old with lung adenocarcinoma. The CDR3 runs from the conserved cysteine through the conserved F or W. D genes are given only for firm matches. The size field is filled for only some rows; it gives once, few, many or a size class.

J | size | V | D | CDR3 | DNA
TRBJ2-2 | . | TRBV6-1 | TRBD2 | CASSKAGGWDTGELFF | TGTGCCAGCAGTAAAGCGGGGGGCTGGGACACCGGGGAGCTGTTTTTT
TRBJ1-2 | . | TRBV4-3 | . | CASSQEGGGIRYGYTF | TGCGCCAGCAGCCAAGAAGGGGGGGGGATCCGCTATGGCTACACCTTC
TRBJ1-1 | few | TRBV27 | . | CASSLSGQPAEAFF | TGTGCCAGCAGTTTATCCGGACAGCCCGCTGAAGCTTTCTTT
TRBJ1-2 | . | TRBV2 | . | CATSIRDGANYGYTF | TGTGCCACGTCTATCCGGGACGGTGCTAACTATGGCTACACCTTC
TRBJ1-6 | . | TRBV19 | . | CASSAYREGDSPLHF | TGTGCCAGTAGTGCCTACAGGGAGGGTGATTCACCCCTCCACTTT
TRBJ1-2 | . | TRBV7-9 | TRBD1 | CASSSAGQGLVGYTF | TGTGCCAGCAGCTCGGCGGGACAGGGTTTGGTTGGCTACACCTTC
TRBJ1-1 | . | TRBV27 | . | CASSLRGSTEAFF | TGTGCCAGCAGTTTAAGGGGGTCCACTGAAGCTTTCTTT
TRBJ2-5 | . | TRBV18 | TRBD1 | CASSPADRDFETQYF | TGTGCCAGCTCACCAGCGGACAGGGATTTTGAGACCCAGTACTTC
TRBJ1-4 | . | TRBV19 | . | CASSIQTATNEKLFF | TGTGCCAGTAGTATACAGACTGCAACTAATGAAAAACTGTTTTTT
TRBJ2-6 | large | TRBV5-4 | . | CASSHTTGSGANVLTF | TGTGCCAGCAGCCACACGACGGGCTCTGGGGCCAACGTCCTGACTTTC
TRBJ2-1 | few | TRBV5-1 | TRBD2 | CASSLAASGRAQRQFF | TGCGCCAGCAGCTTGGCCGCGAGCGGGAGAGCCCAGAGGCAGTTCTTC
TRBJ2-1 | . | TRBV7-3 | TRBD2 | CASSPQGLANNEQFF | TGTGCCAGCAGCCCACAGGGACTAGCGAACAATGAGCAGTTCTTC
TRBJ1-2 | medium-sized | TRBV19 | TRBD1 | CASSSGTGGAYYGYTF | TGTGCCAGTAGTTCCGGGACAGGGGGCGCTTACTATGGCTACACCTTC
TRBJ2-2 | few | TRBV9 | . | CASSTPSMGTGELFF | TGTGCCAGCAGCACCCCTTCGATGGGGACCGGGGAGCTGTTTTTT
TRBJ1-1 | . | TRBV4-2 | . | CASSHPRGEAFF | TGTGCCAGCAGCCATCCCCGAGGCGAAGCTTTCTTT
TRBJ1-2 | few | TRBV18 | TRBD1 | CASSPPNRGVIGYTF | TGTGCCAGCTCACCACCGAACAGGGGGGTAATTGGCTACACCTTC
TRBJ2-5 | . | TRBV5-1 | TRBD2 | CASSPTGGLGETQYF | TGCGCCAGCAGCCCGACGGGGGGGTTAGGAGAGACCCAGTACTTC
TRBJ1-1 | few | TRBV18 | . | CASSLDENTEAFF | TGTGCCAGCTCGCTGGACGAGAACACTGAAGCTTTCTTT
TRBJ2-1 | few | TRBV15 | . | CATSRSPLSEQFF | TGTGCCACCAGCCGCTCACCCCTCAGCGAGCAGTTCTTC
TRBJ2-3 | few | TRBV11-3 | . | CASSYGTADTQYF | TGTGCCAGCAGTTATGGGACCGCAGATACGCAGTATTTT